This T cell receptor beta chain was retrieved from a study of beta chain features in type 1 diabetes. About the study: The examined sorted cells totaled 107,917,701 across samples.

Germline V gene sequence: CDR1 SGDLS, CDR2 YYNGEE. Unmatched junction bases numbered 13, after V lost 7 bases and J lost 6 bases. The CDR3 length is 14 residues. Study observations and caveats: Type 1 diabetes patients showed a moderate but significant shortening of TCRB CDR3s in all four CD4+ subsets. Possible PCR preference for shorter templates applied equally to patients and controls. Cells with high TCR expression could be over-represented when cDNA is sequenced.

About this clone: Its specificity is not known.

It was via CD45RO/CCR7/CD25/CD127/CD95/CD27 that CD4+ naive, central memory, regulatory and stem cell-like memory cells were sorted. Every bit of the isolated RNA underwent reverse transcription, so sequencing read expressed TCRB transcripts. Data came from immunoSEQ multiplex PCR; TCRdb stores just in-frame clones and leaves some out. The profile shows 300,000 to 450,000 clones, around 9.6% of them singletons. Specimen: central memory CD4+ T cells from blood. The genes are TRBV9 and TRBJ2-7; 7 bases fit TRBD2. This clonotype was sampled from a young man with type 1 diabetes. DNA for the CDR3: TGTGCCAGCTCCCTTGGTGGCGGGAGAACCGAGCAGTACTTC. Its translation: CASSLGGGRTEQYF.